This T cell receptor beta chain was sequenced in a study of cytomegalovirus exposure and HLA in healthy donors. In the study overall: The same platform was used for the 100 to 150 validation repertoires and the 650 to 800 first-cohort repertoires, a later analysis reported. Overall study results and limits: In vitro checks showed that three CMV-associated chains really do target CMV antigens.

Worth noting for this clone: Antigen: not known.

Trimming removed 7 bases at V and 0 bases at J, with 10 bases between. CDR3 length equals 15 residues. Germline CDR1 and CDR2: MDHEN and SYDVKM. Some clones are missing from TCRdb's copy, which holds only in-frame ones; the method was immunoSEQ multiplex PCR. The data show approximately 110,000 clones, around 87% seen once. The TCR originated in a woman aged 18-29 years in good health and CMV-seropositive. Sequencing used PBMCs. The J gene is TRBJ2-6, the V gene TRBV28, with D unresolved. The CDR3 here is CASTEALSGANVLTF. The CDR3 DNA sequence: TGTGCCAGCACCGAGGCACTCTCTGGGGCCAACGTCCTGACTTTC.